The rows below give T cell receptor beta chains drawn from one sample of a study of blood T cell repertoires in COVID-19. Some clones are missing from TCRdb's copy, which holds only in-frame ones; the method was immunoSEQ multiplex PCR. This table holds around 170,000 clones, about 83% found once. Input material: peripheral blood. The receptors come from a human donor in a cohort sampled during active COVID-19. The conserved cysteine and the conserved F or W are not part of the CDR3 here.

TRBJ2-3 | TRBV29-1 | SVEDALAVPTDTQY
TRBJ2-3 | TRBV7-9 | ASSLSSTDTQY
TRBJ1-4 | TRBV5-4 | ASTRGGEVEKLF
TRBJ1-5 | TRBV6-6 | ASNPEYSNQPQH
TRBJ1-5 | TRBV18 | ASSDTSNQPQH
TRBJ2-5 | TRBV9 | ASSVGVQGQETQY
TRBJ2-7 | TRBV10-3 | AISGDGLVGEQY
TRBJ2-5 | TRBV11-2 | ASSLDSGGETQY
TRBJ1-1 | TRBV10-3 | AITTGANTEAF
TRBJ2-7 | TRBV9 | ASSGTGYEQY
TRBJ1-1 | TRBV29-1 | SVTANTEAF
TRBJ2-7 | TRBV12-3/TRBV12-4 | ASRTSAYEQY
TRBJ1-6 | TRBV7-2 | ASSAAGTGGNSPLH
TRBJ2-1 | TRBV6-4 | ASKASGGHEQF
TRBJ2-3 | TRBV4-2 | ASSPGTSATDTQY
TRBJ1-1 | TRBV27 | ASSPAGRLTEAF
TRBJ1-1 | TRBV7-2 | ASSFPWGRGAEAF
TRBJ1-1 | TRBV7-8 | ASSSVAGRNTEAF
TRBJ2-3 | TRBV5-4 | ASSFSRDRVTDTQY
TRBJ2-7 | TRBV11-2 | ASSTYRGYEQY
TRBJ2-1 | TRBV4-2 | ASSQDGGHNEQF
TRBJ1-1 | TRBV12-3/TRBV12-4 | ASISSGFTEAF
TRBJ1-2 | TRBV19 | ASIHTGLGNYGYT
TRBJ1-3 | TRBV6-5 | ASDRGGSGNTIY
TRBJ2-1 | TRBV7-2 | ASSLVSGSSYNEQF
TRBJ1-5 | TRBV19 | ASSIGELSNQPQH
TRBJ2-1 | TRBV7-8 | ASSLARLQADEQF
TRBJ2-2 | TRBV10-1 | ASSGGSANTGELF
TRBJ2-5 | TRBV6-2/TRBV6-3 | ASSSWGGTQETQY
TRBJ1-1 | TRBV7-9 | ASSLAEPWYTEAF
TRBJ1-4 | TRBV3-1/TRBV3-2 | ASSQAGGLLAATNEKLF
TRBJ2-1 | TRBV19 | ASSIRTSGANEQF
TRBJ2-2 | TRBV5-1 | ASSPSLGGVVSTGELF
TRBJ1-1 | TRBV9 | ASRKLPGHSNTEAF
TRBJ2-6 | TRBV7-2 | ASSLGKRVSGANVLT
TRBJ1-2 | TRBV27 | ASSSLTGEGYT
TRBJ1-3 | TRBV11-2 | ASNTGGGNTIY
TRBJ1-3 | TRBV3-1/TRBV3-2 | ASSLSSRLSSGNTIY
TRBJ1-1 | TRBV14 | ASSQQGLGTEAF
TRBJ2-1 | TRBV10-3 | AISGQERANEQF
TRBJ2-7 | TRBV11-3 | ASSFGTGDQYEQY
TRBJ2-5 | TRBV5-1 | ASSLAGSQETQY
TRBJ2-7 | TRBV6-5 | ASSLSGRGAYEQY
TRBJ2-7 | TRBV2 | ASSGDRLVY
TRBJ2-1 | TRBV4-1 | ASKGEGPYNEQF